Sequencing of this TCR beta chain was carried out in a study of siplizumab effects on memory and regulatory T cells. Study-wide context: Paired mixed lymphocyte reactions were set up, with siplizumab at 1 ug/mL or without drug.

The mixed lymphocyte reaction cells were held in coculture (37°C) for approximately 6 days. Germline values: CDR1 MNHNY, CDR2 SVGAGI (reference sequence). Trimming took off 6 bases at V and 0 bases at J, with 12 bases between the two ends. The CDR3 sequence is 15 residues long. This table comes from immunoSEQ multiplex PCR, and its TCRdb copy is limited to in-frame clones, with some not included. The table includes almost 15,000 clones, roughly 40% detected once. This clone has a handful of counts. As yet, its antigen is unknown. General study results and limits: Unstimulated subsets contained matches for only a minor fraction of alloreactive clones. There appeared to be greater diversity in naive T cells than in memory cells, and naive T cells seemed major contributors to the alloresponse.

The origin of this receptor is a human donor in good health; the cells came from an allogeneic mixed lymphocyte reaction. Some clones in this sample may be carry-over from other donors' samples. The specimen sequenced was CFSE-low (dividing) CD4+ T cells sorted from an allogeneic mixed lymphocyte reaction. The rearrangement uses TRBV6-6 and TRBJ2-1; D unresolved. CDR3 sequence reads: CASSSDSSSYNEQFF. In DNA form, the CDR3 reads TGTGCCAGCAGCTCCGACTCGAGCTCCTACAATGAGCAGTTCTTC.